A single sample gave rise to the 10 T cell receptor beta chains below, sequenced in a study of cytomegalovirus exposure and HLA in healthy donors. PCR primers comprised 60 Vbeta and 13 Jbeta primers. Profiling relied on immunoSEQ multiplex PCR, and the TCRdb table lists in-frame clones only, not all of them. The data hold around 120,000 clones, with approximately 70% observed a single time. Sequencing was performed on PBMCs. The receptors stem from a man aged 25 to 40 in good health and CMV-seropositive.

The rearrangement uses TRBV2 and TRBJ1-1; D not resolved. This CDR3 comprises 13 residues. Trimming shortened V by 4 bases and J by 0 bases, and 6 bases separated the two germline ends. Germline V lookup: CDR1 SNHLY, CDR2 FYNNEI. The CDR3 is CASSVEMNTEAFF. For the CDR3, the DNA is TGTGCCAGCAGTGTGGAGATGAACACTGAAGCTTTCTTT. Full variable domain (outside the CDR3, taken from reference TRBV2 and TRBJ1-1): EPEVTQTPSHQVTQMGQEVILRCVPISNHLYFYWYRQILGQKVEFLVSFYNNEISEKSEIFDDQFSVERPDGSNFTLKIRSTKLEDSAMYFCASSVEMNTEAFFGQGTRLTVV.

The CDR3 sequence: CASSYSSGATEAFF. The CDR3 DNA sequence: TGTGCCAGCAGTTACAGTAGTGGAGCCACTGAAGCTTTCTTT. The V call is TRBV6-5, the J call TRBJ1-1; D ambiguous. V lost 2 bases and J 4 bases, leaving 11 bases between the germline ends. Germline V gene lookup returns CDR1 MNHEY and CDR2 SVGAGI. This CDR3 comprises 14 residues.

This chain uses TRBV7-9 with TRBJ1-4; D uncertain. This CDR3 has 13 residues. Trimming stripped 5 bases from V and 0 bases from J, with 4 bases between. The germline V gene encodes CDR1 SEHNR and CDR2 FQNEAQ (reference sequence). CDR3 bases: TGTGCCAGCAGCGCAGCAACTAATGAAAAACTGTTTTTT. Its translation is CASSAATNEKLFF.

The sample holds a few counts of this clone. V usage is TRBV7-6 and J usage is TRBJ2-7; the D gene is possibly TRBD2 (6 bases). The V gene's germline CDR1 is SGHVS and CDR2 FNYEAQ. The ends were cut back, 2 bases at V and 2 bases at J, with 10 bases in the middle. The CDR3 runs 14 residues. The CDR3 region has the DNA TGTGCCAGCAGCTTAAGGTCGGGGGCCTACGAGCAGTACTTC. It encodes CASSLRSGAYEQYF.

V and J are TRBV25-1 and TRBJ1-3; D may be TRBD1 (5 bases). Per germline, CDR1 MGHDK and CDR2 SYGVNS. With 6 bases removed from V and 3 bases from J, the gap between germline ends came to 21 bases. The CDR3 runs 17 residues. CDR3 amino acids: CASSGGTARIIGNTIYF. Written as DNA, the CDR3 is TGTGCCAGCAGCGGGGGGACGGCTAGGATTATTGGAAACACCATATATTTT.

This clone came up a few times. The rearrangement uses TRBV11-2 and TRBJ1-2; weak D call: TRBD1 (6 bases). CDR1 SGHAT and CDR2 FQNNGV come from the germline V gene. The V and J ends lost 3 bases and 7 bases respectively, with 9 bases between them. The CDR3 sequence is 12 residues long. Written as DNA, the CDR3 is TGTGCCAGCAGCTTGGGGGCGGGTGGCTACACCTTC. It yields the protein CASSLGAGGYTF.

In this sample, this clone turned up a few times. This chain connects TRBV5-4 to TRBJ1-1; TRBD1 might be the D (6 bases). Germline V lookup: CDR1 SGHNT, CDR2 YYREEE (reference sequence). V was pared by 4 bases and J by 3 bases, with 13 bases between. This CDR3 has 14 amino acids. This CDR3 reads CASSPQGKHTEAFF. CDR3 bases: TGTGCCAGCAGCCCACAGGGTAAACACACTGAAGCTTTCTTT.

The chain carries TRBV5-1 and TRBJ2-3; D possibly corresponds to TRBD2 (5 bases). Per the germline V gene, CDR1 is SGHRS and CDR2 is YFSETQ. The CDR3 has 18 amino acids. Trimming took off 2 bases at V and 0 bases at J, with 19 bases between the two ends. CDR3 residues: CASSFLLQSGSSTDTQYF. CDR3 bases: TGCGCCAGCAGCTTCCTTCTCCAAAGCGGATCCAGCACAGATACGCAGTATTTT.

The J gene is TRBJ1-1, the V gene TRBV2; TRBD1 aligns across 8 bases. Germline V gene sequence: CDR1 SNHLY, CDR2 FYNNEI. The CDR3 runs 12 residues. Trimming took 11 bases from V and 7 from J; bases not matched to a gene: 9. CDR3 sequence: CAFWDRRFEAFF. In DNA form, the CDR3 reads TGTGCCTTTTGGGACAGGCGCTTTGAAGCTTTCTTT.

V usage is TRBV11-3 and J usage is TRBJ1-5; D call uncertain. The CDR3 has 15 amino acids. Germline loops: CDR1 SGHNT, CDR2 YENEEA. V lost 1 base and J 5 bases, leaving 12 bases between the germline ends. The CDR3 nucleotides are TGTGCCAGCAGCTTAGGAGGGAGTGAAGATCAGCCCCAGCATTTT. Translated: CASSLGGSEDQPQHF.